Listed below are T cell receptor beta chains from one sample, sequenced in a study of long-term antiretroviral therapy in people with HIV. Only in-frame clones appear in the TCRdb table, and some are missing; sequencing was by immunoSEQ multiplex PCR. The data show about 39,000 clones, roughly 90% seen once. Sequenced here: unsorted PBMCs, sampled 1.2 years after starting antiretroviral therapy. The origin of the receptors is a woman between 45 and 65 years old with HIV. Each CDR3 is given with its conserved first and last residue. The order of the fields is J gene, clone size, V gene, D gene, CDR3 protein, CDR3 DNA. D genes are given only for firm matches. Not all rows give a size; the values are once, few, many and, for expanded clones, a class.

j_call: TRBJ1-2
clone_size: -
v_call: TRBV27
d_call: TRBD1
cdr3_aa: CASSTTGEEANYGYTF
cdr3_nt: TGTGCCAGCAGTACTACAGGGGAGGAAGCTAACTATGGCTACACCTTC

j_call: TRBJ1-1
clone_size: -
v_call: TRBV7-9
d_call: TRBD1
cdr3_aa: CASSPLGQARYVATEAFF
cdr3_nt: TGTGCCAGCAGCCCCTTAGGACAGGCTCGGTACGTAGCGACTGAAGCTTTCTTT

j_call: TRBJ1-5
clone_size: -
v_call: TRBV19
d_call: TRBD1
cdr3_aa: CASTDRVVRGNQPQHF
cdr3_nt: TGTGCCAGCACCGACAGGGTCGTGAGGGGCAATCAGCCCCAGCATTTT

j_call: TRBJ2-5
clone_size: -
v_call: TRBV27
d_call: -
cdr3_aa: CASSWGGLQETQYF
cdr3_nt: TGTGCCAGTTCCTGGGGGGGGCTTCAAGAGACCCAGTACTTC

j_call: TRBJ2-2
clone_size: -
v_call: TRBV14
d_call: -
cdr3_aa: CASSPLPGFPGELFF
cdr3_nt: TGTGCCAGCAGCCCCCTTCCCGGTTTTCCCGGGGAGCTGTTTTTT

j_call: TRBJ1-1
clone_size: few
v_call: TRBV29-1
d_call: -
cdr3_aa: CSADRGYPEAFF
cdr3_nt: TGCAGCGCCGACCGGGGATATCCTGAAGCTTTCTTT

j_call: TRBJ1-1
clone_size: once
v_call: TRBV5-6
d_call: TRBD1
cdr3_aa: CASSFDRGPVTEAFF
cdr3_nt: TGTGCCAGCAGCTTCGACAGGGGGCCGGTCACTGAAGCTTTCTTT

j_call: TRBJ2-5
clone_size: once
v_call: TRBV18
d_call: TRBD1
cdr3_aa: CASSPYDREETQYF
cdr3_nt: TGTGCCAGCTCACCATACGACAGGGAAGAGACCCAGTACTTC

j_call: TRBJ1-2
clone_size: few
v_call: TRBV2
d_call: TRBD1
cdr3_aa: CASVLTGAGGYTF
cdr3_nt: TGTGCCAGCGTCCTGACAGGGGCTGGTGGCTACACCTTC

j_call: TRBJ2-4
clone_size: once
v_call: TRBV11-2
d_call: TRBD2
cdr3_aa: CASSLGVGGTSNIQYF
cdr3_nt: TGTGCCAGCAGCTTAGGTGTGGGGGGGACCAGTAACATTCAGTACTTC

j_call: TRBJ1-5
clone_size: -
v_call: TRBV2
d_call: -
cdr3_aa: CATRQDGQPQHF
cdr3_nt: TGTGCCACCAGACAGGACGGTCAGCCCCAGCATTTT

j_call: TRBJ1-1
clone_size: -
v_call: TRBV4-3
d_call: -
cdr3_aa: CASSQGIDASTEAFF
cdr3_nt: TGCGCCAGCAGCCAAGGAATTGACGCGAGCACTGAAGCTTTCTTT

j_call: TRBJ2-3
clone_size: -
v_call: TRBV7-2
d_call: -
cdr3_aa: CASSLRRLTDTQYF
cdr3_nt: TGTGCCAGCAGCTTACGTCGCCTCACAGATACGCAGTATTTT

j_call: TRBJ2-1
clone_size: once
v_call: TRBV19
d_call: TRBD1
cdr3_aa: CASTDRAYSGEQFF
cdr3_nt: TGTGCCAGTACGGACAGGGCGTATTCGGGTGAGCAGTTCTTC

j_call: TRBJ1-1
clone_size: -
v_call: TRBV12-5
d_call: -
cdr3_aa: CAMAWTEQTEAFF
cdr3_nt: TGTGCTATGGCTTGGACGGAGCAAACTGAAGCTTTCTTT

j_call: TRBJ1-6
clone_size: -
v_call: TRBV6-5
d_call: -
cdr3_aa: CASSQGLSPLHF
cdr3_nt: TGTGCCAGCAGTCAGGGACTCTCACCCCTCCACTTT

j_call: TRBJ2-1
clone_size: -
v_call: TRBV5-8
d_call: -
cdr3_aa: CASSYRGRAYNEQFF
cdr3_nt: TGTGCCAGCAGCTATCGGGGACGCGCCTACAATGAGCAGTTCTTC

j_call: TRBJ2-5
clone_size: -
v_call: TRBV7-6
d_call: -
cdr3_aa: CASSLAEGARETQYF
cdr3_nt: TGTGCCAGCAGCTTAGCGGAGGGGGCCCGGGAGACCCAGTACTTC

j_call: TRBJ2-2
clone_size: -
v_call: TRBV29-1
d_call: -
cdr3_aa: CSVYTEGRNTGELFF
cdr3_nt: TGCAGCGTTTACACAGAGGGCAGGAACACCGGGGAGCTGTTTTTT

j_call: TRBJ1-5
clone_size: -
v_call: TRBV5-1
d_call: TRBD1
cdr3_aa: CASSLDVGQAGQPQHF
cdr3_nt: TGCGCCAGCAGCCTGGATGTGGGACAGGCGGGTCAGCCCCAGCATTTT

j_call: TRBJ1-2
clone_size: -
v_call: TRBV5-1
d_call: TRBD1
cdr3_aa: CASSLAGGQASNYGYTF
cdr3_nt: TGCGCCAGCAGCTTGGCCGGCGGACAGGCTTCTAACTATGGCTACACCTTC

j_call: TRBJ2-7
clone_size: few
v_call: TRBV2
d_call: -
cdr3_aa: CASSVTYEQYF
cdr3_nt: TGTGCCAGCAGCGTCACCTACGAGCAGTACTTC

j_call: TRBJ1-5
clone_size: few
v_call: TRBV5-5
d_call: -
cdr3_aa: CASSTTVGNQPQHF
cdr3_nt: TGTGCCAGCAGCACTACAGTCGGCAATCAGCCCCAGCATTTT

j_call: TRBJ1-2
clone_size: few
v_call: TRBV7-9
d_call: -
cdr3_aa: CASSLVARQYGYTF
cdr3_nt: TGTGCCAGCAGCTTAGTAGCCAGACAATATGGCTACACCTTC

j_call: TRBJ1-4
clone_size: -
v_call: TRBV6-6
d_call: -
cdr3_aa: CASSRPLWSLNEKLFF
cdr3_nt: TGTGCCAGCAGTCGGCCTTTATGGTCTTTAAATGAAAAACTGTTTTTT

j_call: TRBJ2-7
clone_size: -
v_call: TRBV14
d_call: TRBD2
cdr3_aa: CASSQMGLADPATF
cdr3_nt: TGTGCCAGCAGCCAAATGGGACTAGCGGACCCCGCGACCTTC

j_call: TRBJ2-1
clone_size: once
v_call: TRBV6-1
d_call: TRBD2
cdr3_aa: CASKRRGGHNEQFF
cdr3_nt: TGTGCCAGCAAGCGGCGGGGGGGTCACAATGAGCAGTTCTTC

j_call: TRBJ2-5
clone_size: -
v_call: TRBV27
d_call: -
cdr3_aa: CASSWDGLLETQYF
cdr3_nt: TGTGCCAGCAGTTGGGACGGCTTGCTGGAGACCCAGTACTTC

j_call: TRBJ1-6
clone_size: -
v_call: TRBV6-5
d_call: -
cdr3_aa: CASRRRHAYNSPLHF
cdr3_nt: TGTGCCAGCAGACGTCGGCACGCCTATAATTCACCCCTCCACTTT

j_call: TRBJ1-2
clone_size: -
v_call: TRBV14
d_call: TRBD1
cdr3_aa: CASSLTGGYGYTF
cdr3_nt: TGTGCCAGCAGCTTGACAGGGGGCTATGGCTACACCTTC

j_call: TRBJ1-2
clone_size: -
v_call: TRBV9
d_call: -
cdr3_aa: CASSPQTRLGGGYTF
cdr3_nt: TGTGCCAGCAGCCCGCAGACACGGCTGGGGGGAGGCTACACCTTC

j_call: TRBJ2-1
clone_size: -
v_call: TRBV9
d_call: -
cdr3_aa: CASSQANEQFF
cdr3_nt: TGTGCCAGCAGCCAAGCAAATGAGCAGTTCTTC

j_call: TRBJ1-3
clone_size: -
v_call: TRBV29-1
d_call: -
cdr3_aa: CSVEDRAVSFF
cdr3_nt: TGCAGCGTTGAAGACCGGGCAGTTAGCTTTTTT

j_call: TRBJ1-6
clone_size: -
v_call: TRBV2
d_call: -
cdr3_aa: CASSGPSWTWNSPLHF
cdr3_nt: TGTGCCAGCAGTGGTCCCAGCTGGACCTGGAATTCACCCCTCCACTTT

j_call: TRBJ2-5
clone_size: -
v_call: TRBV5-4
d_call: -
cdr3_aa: CASSLGGRGKETQYF
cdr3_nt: TGTGCCAGCAGCTTAGGTGGCAGGGGAAAAGAGACCCAGTACTTC

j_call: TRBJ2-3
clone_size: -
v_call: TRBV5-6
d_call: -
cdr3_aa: CASSPDGGRYVTDTQYF
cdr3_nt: TGTGCCAGCAGCCCAGACGGAGGACGATATGTCACAGATACGCAGTATTTT

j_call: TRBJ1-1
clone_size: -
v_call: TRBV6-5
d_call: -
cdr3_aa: CASSEAGMNTEAFF
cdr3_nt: TGTGCCAGCAGCGAAGCAGGGATGAACACTGAAGCTTTCTTT

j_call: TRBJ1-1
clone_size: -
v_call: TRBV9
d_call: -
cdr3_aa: CASSAWGQGNTEAFF
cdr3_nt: TGTGCCAGCAGCGCCTGGGGGCAGGGGAACACTGAAGCTTTCTTT

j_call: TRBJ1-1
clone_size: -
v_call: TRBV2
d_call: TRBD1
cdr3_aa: CASRGQGNTEAFF
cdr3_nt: TGTGCCAGCAGGGGACAGGGGAACACTGAAGCTTTCTTT

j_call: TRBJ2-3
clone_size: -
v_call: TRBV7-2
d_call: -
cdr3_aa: CASSPRTISRTDTQYF
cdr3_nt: TGTGCCAGCAGCCCTCGGACAATTTCTCGCACAGATACGCAGTATTTT

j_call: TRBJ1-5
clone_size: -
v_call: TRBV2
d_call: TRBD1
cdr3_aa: CASRGTGTGVVDQPQHF
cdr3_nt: TGTGCCAGCAGGGGGACAGGGACGGGCGTAGTCGATCAGCCCCAGCATTTT

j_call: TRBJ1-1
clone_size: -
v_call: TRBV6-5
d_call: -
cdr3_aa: CASSSNTEAFF
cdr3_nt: TGTGCCAGCAGTTCTAACACTGAAGCTTTCTTT

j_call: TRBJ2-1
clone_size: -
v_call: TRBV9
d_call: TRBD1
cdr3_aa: CASSGQGPEQFF
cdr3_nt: TGTGCCAGCAGCGGACAGGGTCCTGAGCAGTTCTTC

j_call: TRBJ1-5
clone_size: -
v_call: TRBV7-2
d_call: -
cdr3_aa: CASNIQGGEPQHF
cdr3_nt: TGTGCCAGCAACATTCAGGGAGGCGAACCCCAGCATTTT

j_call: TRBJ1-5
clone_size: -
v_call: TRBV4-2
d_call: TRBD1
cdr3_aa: CASSLRDRGFGNQPQHF
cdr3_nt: TGTGCCAGCAGCCTGAGGGACAGGGGATTTGGCAATCAGCCCCAGCATTTT

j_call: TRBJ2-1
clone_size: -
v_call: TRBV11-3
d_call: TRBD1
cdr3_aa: CASSKLGQGLNEQFF
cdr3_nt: TGTGCCAGCAGCAAACTGGGACAGGGGTTGAATGAGCAGTTCTTC

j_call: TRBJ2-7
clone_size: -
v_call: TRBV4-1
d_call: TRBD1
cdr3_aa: CASSQEEGTGEQYF
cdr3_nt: TGCGCCAGCAGCCAAGAGGAAGGGACAGGGGAGCAGTACTTC

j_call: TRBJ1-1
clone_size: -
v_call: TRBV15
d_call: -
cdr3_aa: CATSPRRNTEAFF
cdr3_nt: TGTGCCACCAGCCCTCGCCGTAACACTGAAGCTTTCTTT

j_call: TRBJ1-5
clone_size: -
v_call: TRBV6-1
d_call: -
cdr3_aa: CASTSRDFLISPQHF
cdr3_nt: TGTGCCAGCACAAGTCGGGACTTCTTAATCAGTCCCCAGCATTTT

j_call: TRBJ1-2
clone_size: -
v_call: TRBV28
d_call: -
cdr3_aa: CASSLSGAGGYTF
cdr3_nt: TGTGCCAGCAGTTTATCTGGGGCGGGTGGCTACACCTTC

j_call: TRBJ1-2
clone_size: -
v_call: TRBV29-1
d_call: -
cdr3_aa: CSVEDGYTF
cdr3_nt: TGCAGCGTTGAGGACGGCTACACCTTC

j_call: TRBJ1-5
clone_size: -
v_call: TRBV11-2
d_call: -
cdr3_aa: CASSPGFNQPQHF
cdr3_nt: TGTGCCAGCAGCCCGGGATTTAATCAGCCCCAGCATTTT